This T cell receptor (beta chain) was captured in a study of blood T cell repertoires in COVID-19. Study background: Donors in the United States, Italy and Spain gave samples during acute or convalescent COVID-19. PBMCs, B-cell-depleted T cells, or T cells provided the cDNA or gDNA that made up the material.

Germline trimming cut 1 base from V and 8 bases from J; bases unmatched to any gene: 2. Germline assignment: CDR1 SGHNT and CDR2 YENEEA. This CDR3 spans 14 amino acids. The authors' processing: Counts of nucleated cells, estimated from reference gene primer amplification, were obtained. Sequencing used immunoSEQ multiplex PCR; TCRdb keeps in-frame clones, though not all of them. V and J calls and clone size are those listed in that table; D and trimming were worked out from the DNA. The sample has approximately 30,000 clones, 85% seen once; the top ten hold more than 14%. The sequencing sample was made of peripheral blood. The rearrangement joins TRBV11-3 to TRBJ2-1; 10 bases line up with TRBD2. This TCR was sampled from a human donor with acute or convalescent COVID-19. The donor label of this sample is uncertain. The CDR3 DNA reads TGTGCCAGCAGCTTAGCTCTAGCGGGAGATGAGCAGTTCTTC. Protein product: CASSLALAGDEQFF.